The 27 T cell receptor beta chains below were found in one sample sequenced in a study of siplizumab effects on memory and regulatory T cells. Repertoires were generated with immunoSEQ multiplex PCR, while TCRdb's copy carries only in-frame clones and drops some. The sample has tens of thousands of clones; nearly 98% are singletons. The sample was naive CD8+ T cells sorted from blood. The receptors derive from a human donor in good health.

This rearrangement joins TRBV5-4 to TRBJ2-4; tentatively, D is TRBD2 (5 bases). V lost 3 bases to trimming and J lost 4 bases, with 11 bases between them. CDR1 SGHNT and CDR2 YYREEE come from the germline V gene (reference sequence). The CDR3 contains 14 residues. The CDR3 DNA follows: TGTGCCAGCAGCTCGGACGGAGGTAAAAACATTCAGTACTTC. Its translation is CASSSDGGKNIQYF.

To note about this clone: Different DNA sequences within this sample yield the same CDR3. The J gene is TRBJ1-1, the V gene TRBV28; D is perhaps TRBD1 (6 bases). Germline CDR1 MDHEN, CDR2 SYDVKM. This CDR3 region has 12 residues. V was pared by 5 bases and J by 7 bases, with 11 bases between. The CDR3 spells CASSHTGIEAFF. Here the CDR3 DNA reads TGTGCCAGCAGTCATACAGGGATTGAAGCTTTCTTT.

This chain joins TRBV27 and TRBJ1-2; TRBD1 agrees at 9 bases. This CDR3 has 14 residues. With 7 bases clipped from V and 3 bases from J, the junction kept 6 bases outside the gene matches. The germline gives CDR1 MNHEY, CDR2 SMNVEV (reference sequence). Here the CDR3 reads CASTAGTGHYGYTF. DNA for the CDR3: TGTGCCAGCACAGCCGGGACAGGGCACTATGGCTACACCTTC.

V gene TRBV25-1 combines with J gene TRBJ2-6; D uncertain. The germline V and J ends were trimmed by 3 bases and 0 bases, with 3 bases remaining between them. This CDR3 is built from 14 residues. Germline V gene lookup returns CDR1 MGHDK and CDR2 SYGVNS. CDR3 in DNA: TGTGCCAGCAGTGAGGGCTCTGGGGCCAACGTCCTGACTTTC. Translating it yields CASSEGSGANVLTF.

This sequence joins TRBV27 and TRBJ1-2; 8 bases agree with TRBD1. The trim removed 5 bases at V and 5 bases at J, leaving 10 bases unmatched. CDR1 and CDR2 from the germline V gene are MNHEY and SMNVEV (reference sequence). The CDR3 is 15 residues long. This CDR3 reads CASSPPGGLGYGYTF. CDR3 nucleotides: TGTGCCAGCAGTCCGCCAGGGGGCCTTGGGTATGGCTACACCTTC.

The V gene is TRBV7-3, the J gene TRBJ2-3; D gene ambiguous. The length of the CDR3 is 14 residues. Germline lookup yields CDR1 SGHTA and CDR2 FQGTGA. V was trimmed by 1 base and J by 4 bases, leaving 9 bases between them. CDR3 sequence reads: CASSLSEVADTQYF. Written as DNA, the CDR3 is TGTGCCAGCAGCTTAAGTGAGGTAGCAGATACGCAGTATTTT.

CDR3: CASHGGAGETQYF. The CDR3 DNA reads as TGTGCCAGTCACGGGGGGGCCGGGGAGACCCAGTACTTC. The chain uses TRBV2 and TRBJ2-5; 8 bases map to TRBD2. Germline V CDR1 and CDR2: SNHLY, FYNNEI. V dropped 9 bases and J dropped 5; count of bases not matched to a gene: 8. This CDR3 contains 13 residues.

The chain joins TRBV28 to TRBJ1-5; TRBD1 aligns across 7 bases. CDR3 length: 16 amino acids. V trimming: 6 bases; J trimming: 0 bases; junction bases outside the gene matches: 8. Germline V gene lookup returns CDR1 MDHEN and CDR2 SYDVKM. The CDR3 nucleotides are TGTGCCAGCAGCTTACAGGGGCCCGATAGCAATCAGCCCCAGCATTTT. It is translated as CASSLQGPDSNQPQHF. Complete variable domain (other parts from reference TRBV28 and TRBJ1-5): DVKVTQSSRYLVKRTGEKVFLECVQDMDHENMFWYRQDPGLGLRLIYFSYDVKMKEKGDIPEGYSVSREKKERFSLILESASTNQTSMYLCASSLQGPDSNQPQHFGDGTRLSIL.

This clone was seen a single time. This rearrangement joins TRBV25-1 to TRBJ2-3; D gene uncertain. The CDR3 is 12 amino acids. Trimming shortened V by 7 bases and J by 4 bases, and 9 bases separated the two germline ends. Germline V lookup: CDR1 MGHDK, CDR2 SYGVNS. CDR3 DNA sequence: TGTGCCAGCAACGAATGGGCAGATACGCAGTATTTT. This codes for CASNEWADTQYF.

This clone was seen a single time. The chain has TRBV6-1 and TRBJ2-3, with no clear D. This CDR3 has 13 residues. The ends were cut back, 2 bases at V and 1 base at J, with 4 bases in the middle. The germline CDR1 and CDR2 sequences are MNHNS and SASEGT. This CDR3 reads CASSEYGTDTQYF. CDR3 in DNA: TGTGCCAGCAGTGAATACGGCACAGATACGCAGTATTTT.

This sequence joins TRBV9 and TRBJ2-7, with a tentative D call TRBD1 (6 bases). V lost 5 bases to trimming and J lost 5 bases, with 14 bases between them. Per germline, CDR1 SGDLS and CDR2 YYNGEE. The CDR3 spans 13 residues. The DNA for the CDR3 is TGTGCCAGCAGTCCACAGGGTTGGGACGAGCAGTACTTC. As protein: CASSPQGWDEQYF.

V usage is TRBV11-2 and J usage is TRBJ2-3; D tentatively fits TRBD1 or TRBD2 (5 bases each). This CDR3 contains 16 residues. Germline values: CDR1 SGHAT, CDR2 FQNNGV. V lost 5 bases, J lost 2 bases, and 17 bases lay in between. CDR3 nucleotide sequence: TGTGCCAGCAGCCCAAAGTTCGGGACCGACACAGATACGCAGTATTTT. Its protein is CASSPKFGTDTDTQYF.

The CDR3 region is CASSYSRGAGNTEAFF. The CDR3 DNA sequence: TGTGCCAGCAGTTACTCACGGGGGGCTGGGAACACTGAAGCTTTCTTT. The rearrangement links TRBV6-5 to TRBJ1-1, with a weak D call TRBD1 (6 bases). V was trimmed by 0 bases and J by 1 base, leaving 12 bases between them. CDR3 length equals 16 residues. The germline V gene has CDR1 MNHEY and CDR2 SVGAGI.

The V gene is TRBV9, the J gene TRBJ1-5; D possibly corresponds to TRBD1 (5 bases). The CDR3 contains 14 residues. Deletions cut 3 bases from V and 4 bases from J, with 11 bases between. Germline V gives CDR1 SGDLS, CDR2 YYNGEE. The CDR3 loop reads CASSAQGSNQPQHF. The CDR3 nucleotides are TGTGCCAGCAGCGCCCAGGGAAGTAATCAGCCCCAGCATTTT.

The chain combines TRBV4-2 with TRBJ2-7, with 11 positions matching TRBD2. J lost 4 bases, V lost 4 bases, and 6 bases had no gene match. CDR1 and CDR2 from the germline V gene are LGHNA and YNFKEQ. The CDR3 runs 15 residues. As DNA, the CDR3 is TGTGCCAGCAGCCCTACTAGCGGGGGTATGTACGAGCAGTACTTC. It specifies CASSPTSGGMYEQYF.

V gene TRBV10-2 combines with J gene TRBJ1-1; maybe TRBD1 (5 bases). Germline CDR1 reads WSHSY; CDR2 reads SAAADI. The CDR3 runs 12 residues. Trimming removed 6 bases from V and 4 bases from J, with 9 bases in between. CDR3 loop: CASRTGSTEAFF. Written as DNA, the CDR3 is TGCGCCAGCAGAACAGGATCCACTGAAGCTTTCTTT.

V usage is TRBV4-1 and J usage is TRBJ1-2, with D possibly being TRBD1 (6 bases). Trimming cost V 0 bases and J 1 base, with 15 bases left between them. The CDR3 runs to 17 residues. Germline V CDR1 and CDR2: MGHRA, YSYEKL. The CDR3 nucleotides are TGCGCCAGCAGCCAAGAGGGGGGGCTACAACATAACTATGGCTACACCTTC. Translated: CASSQEGGLQHNYGYTF.

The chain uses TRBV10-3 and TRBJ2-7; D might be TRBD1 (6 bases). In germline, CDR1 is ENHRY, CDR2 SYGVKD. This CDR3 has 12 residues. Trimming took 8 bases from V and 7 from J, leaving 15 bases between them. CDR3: CAIAPGHEEQYF. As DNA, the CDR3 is TGTGCCATCGCCCCGGGACATGAAGAGCAGTACTTC.

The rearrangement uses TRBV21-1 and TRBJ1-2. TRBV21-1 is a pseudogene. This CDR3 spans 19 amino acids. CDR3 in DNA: TGTGCCAGCAGCAAAGTACTCCCTCATTCGGGGGCGAGAAACTATGGCTACACCTTC. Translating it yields CASSKVLPHSGARNYGYTF.

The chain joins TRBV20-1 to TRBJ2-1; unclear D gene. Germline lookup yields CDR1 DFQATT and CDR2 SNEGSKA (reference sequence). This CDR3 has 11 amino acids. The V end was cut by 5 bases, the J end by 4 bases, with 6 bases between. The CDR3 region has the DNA TGCAGTGCTCCACGGTACAATGAGCAGTTCTTC. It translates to CSAPRYNEQFF.

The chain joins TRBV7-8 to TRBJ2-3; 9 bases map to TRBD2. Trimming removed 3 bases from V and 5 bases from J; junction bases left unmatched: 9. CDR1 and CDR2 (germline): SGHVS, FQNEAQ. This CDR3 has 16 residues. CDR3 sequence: CASSFVLAGAGDTQYF. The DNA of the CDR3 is TGTGCCAGCAGCTTCGTACTAGCGGGTGCGGGAGATACGCAGTATTTT.

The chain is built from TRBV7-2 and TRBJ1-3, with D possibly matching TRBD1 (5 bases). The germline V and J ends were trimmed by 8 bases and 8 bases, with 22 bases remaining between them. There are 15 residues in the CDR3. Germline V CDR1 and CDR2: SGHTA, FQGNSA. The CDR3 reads CASHSGGGLGDTIYF. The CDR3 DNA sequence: TGTGCCAGCCACTCCGGGGGGGGATTAGGGGACACCATATATTTT.

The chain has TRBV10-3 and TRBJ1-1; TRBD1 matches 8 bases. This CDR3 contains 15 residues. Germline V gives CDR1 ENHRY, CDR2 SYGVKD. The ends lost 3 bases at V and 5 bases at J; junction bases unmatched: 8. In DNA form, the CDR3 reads TGTGCCATCAGTGACAGGGGGCGCGGAGAAACTGAAGCTTTCTTT. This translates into CAISDRGRGETEAFF.

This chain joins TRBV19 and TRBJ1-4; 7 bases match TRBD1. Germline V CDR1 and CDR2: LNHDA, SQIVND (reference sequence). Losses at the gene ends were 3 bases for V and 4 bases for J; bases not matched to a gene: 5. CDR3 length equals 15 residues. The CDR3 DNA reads TGTGCCAGTAGTATGGGGGACAGCTATAATGAAAAACTGTTTTTT. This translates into CASSMGDSYNEKLFF.

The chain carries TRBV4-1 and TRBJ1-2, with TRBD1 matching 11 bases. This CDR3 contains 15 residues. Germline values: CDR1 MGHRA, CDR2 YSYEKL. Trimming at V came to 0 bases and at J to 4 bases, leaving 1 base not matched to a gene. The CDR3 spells CASSQDGTGGYGYTF. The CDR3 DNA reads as TGCGCCAGCAGCCAAGATGGGACAGGGGGCTATGGCTACACCTTC.

The CDR3 reads CASSLAGAFYEQYF. In DNA, the CDR3 is TGTGCCAGCAGCCTAGCGGGGGCCTTCTACGAGCAGTACTTC. The chain uses TRBV27 and TRBJ2-7; 10 bases match TRBD2. From germline, CDR1 is MNHEY and CDR2 SMNVEV (reference sequence). This CDR3 has 14 amino acids. Unmatched junction bases numbered 5, after V lost 6 bases and J lost 3 bases.

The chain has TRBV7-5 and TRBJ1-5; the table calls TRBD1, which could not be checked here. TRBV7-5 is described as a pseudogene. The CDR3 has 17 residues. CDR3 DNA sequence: TGTGTCAGAAGCCCCTCTGCGGCCGGGACAGGATTCCAGCCCCAGCATTTT. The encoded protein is CVRSPSAAGTGFQPQHF.